Following are 28 T cell receptor beta chains from one sample sequenced in a study of identical twins. TCRdb re-called the 5' RACE reads through MiXCR, storing one row per CDR3 protein. The repertoire holds 1.5 million to 2 million distinct CDR3 sequences, with about 31% as singletons. Material: cord blood. These receptors were collected from a newborn girl in good health.

This clonotype was seen a single time. This likely comes from a read error, as the CDR3 has no conserved phenylalanine or tryptophan at its end. The chain carries TRBV20-1 and TRBJ2-7, with 9 positions matching TRBD2. The trim removed 6 bases at V and 2 bases at J, leaving 5 bases unmatched. The CDR3 sequence is 13 residues long. CDR1 and CDR2 from the germline V gene are DFQATT and SNEGSKA (reference sequence). The CDR3 region has the DNA TGCAGTGCGGAATCTAGCGGGGCCTACGAGCAGTACTCC. The encoded protein is CSAESSGAYEQYS.

The rearrangement joins TRBV5-1 to TRBJ2-7; 8 positions match TRBD1. With V trimmed by 2 bases and J by 5 bases, 9 bases remained unmatched. Germline CDR1 SGHRS, CDR2 YFSETQ. The CDR3 has 15 residues. CDR3 region: CASSLPQQGDHEQYF. DNA for the CDR3: TGCGCCAGCAGCTTACCTCAACAGGGGGACCACGAGCAGTACTTC.

This clonotype has a single count. The rearrangement links TRBV3-1 to TRBJ1-4; D is ambiguous. The CDR3 totals 18 residues. CDR1 LGHDT and CDR2 YNNKEL come from the germline V gene (reference sequence). Trimming stripped 2 bases from V and 0 bases from J, with 16 bases between. This CDR3 is CASSQSPMGIPTNEKLFF. The CDR3 DNA reads TGTGCCAGCAGCCAATCTCCTATGGGGATCCCAACTAATGAAAAACTGTTTTTT.

The chain is built from TRBV5-1 and TRBJ1-3, with unresolved D. The CDR3 sequence is 15 residues long. Trimming took 0 bases from V and 0 from J, leaving 7 bases between them. Germline V gene sequence: CDR1 SGHRS, CDR2 YFSETQ. CDR3 amino acids: CASSLDGDSGNTIYF. CDR3 nucleotide sequence: TGCGCCAGCAGCTTGGACGGGGACTCTGGAAACACCATATATTTT.

The sample holds a few counts of this clonotype. J is TRBJ2-1 and V is TRBV5-1, with 8 bases lining up with TRBD2. V gave up 0 bases and J gave up 0 bases; unmatched junction bases: 8. Per the germline V gene, CDR1 is SGHRS and CDR2 is YFSETQ. The CDR3 loop spans 18 amino acids. The chain's CDR3 is CASSLGGRLASSYNEQFF. The DNA for the CDR3 is TGCGCCAGCAGCTTGGGGGGGAGACTAGCGAGCTCCTACAATGAGCAGTTCTTC. The variable domain in full, with the rest retrieved from reference TRBV5-1 and TRBJ2-1, is KAGVTQTPRYLIKTRGQQVTLSCSPISGHRSVSWYQQTPGQGLQFLFEYFSETQRNKGNFPGRFSGRQFSNSRSEMNVSTLELGDSALYLCASSLGGRLASSYNEQFFGPGTRLTVL.

The rearrangement links TRBV6-1 to TRBJ1-1; D is uncertain. CDR3 length: 10 residues. CDR1 is MNHNS and CDR2 is SASEGT in the germline V gene. V was clipped by 10 bases and J by 6 bases, with 9 bases between them. CDR3 residues: CATRRSEAFF. The CDR3 region has the DNA TGTGCCACCCGTAGGTCTGAAGCTTTCTTT.

The chain employs TRBV13 and TRBJ2-4; unclear D gene. Trimming stripped 4 bases from V and 0 bases from J, with 7 bases between. The germline CDR1 and CDR2 sequences are PRHDT and FYEKMQ (reference sequence). This CDR3 is 14 amino acids long. CDR3 in amino acids: CASSYTAAKNIQYF. In nucleotides, the CDR3 is TGTGCCAGCAGCTACACGGCAGCCAAAAACATTCAGTACTTC.

Only a few counts were recorded for this clonotype. The chain is built from TRBV5-1 and TRBJ1-1; D may be TRBD1 (5 bases). The CDR3 loop spans 17 amino acids. Trimming cost V 0 bases and J 0 bases, with 15 bases left between them. CDR1 is SGHRS, CDR2 YFSETQ, per germline. The CDR3 DNA is TGCGCCAGCAGCTTGGTGTATGGGGGGGGACTGAACACTGAAGCTTTCTTT. Protein: CASSLVYGGGLNTEAFF.

The table lists this clonotype with a few counts. This sequence joins TRBV21-1 and TRBJ2-5. TRBV21-1 is termed a pseudogene. This CDR3 contains 13 residues. DNA of the CDR3: TGTGCCAGCAGCAATAAACAACAAGAGACCCAGTACTTC. The encoded protein is CASSNKQQETQYF.

This clonotype was seen only a few times. This sequence joins TRBV20-1 and TRBJ2-7, with a weak D call TRBD2 (6 bases). Germline V lookup: CDR1 DFQATT, CDR2 SNEGSKA (reference sequence). The CDR3 runs to 10 residues. V lost 2 bases, J lost 9 bases, and 8 bases lay in between. This CDR3 is CSARRERQYF. The CDR3 DNA sequence: TGCAGTGCTAGACGGGAGAGGCAGTACTTC.

The chain couples TRBV2 to TRBJ1-2, with D perhaps TRBD1 (5 bases). The germline gives CDR1 SNHLY, CDR2 FYNNEI. Trimming removed 7 bases from V and 0 bases from J, with 12 bases in between. This CDR3 region has 14 residues. The CDR3 coding sequence is TGTGCCAGCACCATGACAGCGGCTAACTATGGCTACACCTTC. Protein: CASTMTAANYGYTF.

The gene calls are TRBV20-1 and TRBJ2-3, with 7 bases aligning to TRBD2. CDR1 is DFQATT, CDR2 SNEGSKA, per germline (reference sequence). The CDR3 is 17 residues long. V trimming: 4 bases; J trimming: 1 base; junction bases outside the gene matches: 14. The CDR3 nucleotides read TGCAGTGCTAAAATGGGAGCGGGGTTCAGGGGCACAGATACGCAGTATTTT. It encodes CSAKMGAGFRGTDTQYF.

Comments on this clonotype: One base away lies a much larger clone, so this may be a sequencing read error. V is TRBV29-1 and J is TRBJ2-1, with a weak D call TRBD1 (6 bases). Germline-derived CDR1 and CDR2 are SQVTM and ANQGSEA. This CDR3 has 11 amino acids. The ends were cut back, 5 bases at V and 5 bases at J, with 7 bases in the middle. The CDR3 reads CSVYRDNEQFF. CDR3 DNA sequence: TGCAGCGTTTACAGGGACAATGAGCAGTTCTTC.

Remarks on this clonotype: An end of the junction does not agree with germline; a read error may underlie this. This rearrangement joins TRBV28 to TRBJ1-6; the D is unclear. The germline V gene has CDR1 MDHEN and CDR2 SYDVKM. The CDR3 covers 11 residues. CDR3 sequence: CASGGNSPPHF. The CDR3 DNA follows: TGTGCCAGCGGAGGGAATTCACCCCCCCACTTT. The full variable domain, completed using reference TRBV28 and TRBJ1-6, is DVKVTQSSRYLVKRTGEKVFLECVQDMDHENMFWYRQDPGLGLRLIYFSYDVKMKEKGDIPEGYSVSREKKERFSLILESASTNQTSMYLCASGGNSPPHFGNGTRLTVT.

This clonotype was recorded only once. The chain joins TRBV3-1 to TRBJ1-6; D is uncertain. The CDR3 is 14 residues long. V lost 0 bases to trimming and J lost 12 bases, with 12 bases between them. Germline CDR1 is LGHDT and CDR2 is YNNKEL (reference sequence). CDR3 protein: CASSQDTFGLPLHF. Here the CDR3 DNA reads TGTGCCAGCAGCCAAGATACATTCGGTTTACCCCTCCACTTT.

This clonotype has more than one count but fewer than ten. The V call is TRBV6-6, the J call TRBJ1-1; no clear D. This CDR3 has 13 residues. Germline V gene sequence: CDR1 MNHNY, CDR2 SVGAGI (reference sequence). Deletions cut 2 bases from V and 8 bases from J, with 12 bases between. CDR3 in amino acids: CASSYVTAREAFF. CDR3 coding DNA: TGTGCCAGCAGTTACGTAACCGCTAGAGAAGCTTTCTTT.

Only a few counts were recorded for this clonotype. V is TRBV20-1 and J is TRBJ2-3; 8 nucleotides align to TRBD2. The V and J ends lost 3 bases and 2 bases, in that order; junction bases with no gene match: 10. Looked up from germline, CDR1 is DFQATT and CDR2 is SNEGSKA (reference sequence). The CDR3 consists of 16 residues. The CDR3 DNA sequence: TGCAGTGCTAGTTCACTGACTAGCGACTACACAGATACGCAGTATTTT. Translated: CSASSLTSDYTDTQYF.

The chain couples TRBV13 to TRBJ2-1; D gene ambiguous. Germline assignment: CDR1 PRHDT and CDR2 FYEKMQ (reference sequence). The ends were cut back, 1 base at V and 7 bases at J, with 14 bases in the middle. CDR3 length: 15 residues. CDR3 in amino acids: CASSLERRLENEQFF. CDR3 nucleotide sequence: TGTGCCAGCAGCTTAGAACGCAGGTTGGAGAATGAGCAGTTCTTC.

This clonotype was seen a few times. J is TRBJ1-4 and V is TRBV7-6; no clear D. Germline V gives CDR1 SGHVS, CDR2 FNYEAQ. V gave up 5 bases and J gave up 7 bases, with 8 bases separating them. The CDR3 totals 12 residues. The CDR3 DNA is TGTGCCAGCAGCCCTCAACCTGAAAAACTGTTTTTT. This gives the protein CASSPQPEKLFF.

J is TRBJ1-1 and V is TRBV2, with D possibly being TRBD1 (6 bases). The V gene lost 3 bases and the J gene lost 6 bases, with 26 bases spanning the gap. CDR3 length: 18 amino acids. Germline V gene sequence: CDR1 SNHLY, CDR2 FYNNEI. CDR3 loop: CASSDPPDRTVRDAEAFF. The CDR3 nucleotides read TGTGCCAGCAGTGACCCACCTGACAGGACCGTGAGGGACGCTGAAGCTTTCTTT.

The chain couples TRBV5-1 to TRBJ1-2; 11 nucleotides agree with TRBD1. Germline CDR1 is SGHRS and CDR2 is YFSETQ. This CDR3 has 15 residues. Trimming removed 0 bases from V and 8 bases from J; junction bases left unmatched: 6. The CDR3 loop reads CASSLVGQGARGYTF. The CDR3 DNA follows: TGCGCCAGCAGCTTGGTCGGACAGGGGGCGAGGGGCTACACCTTC.

The chain joins TRBV15 to TRBJ1-1; weak D call: TRBD1 (5 bases). Germline V gene data show CDR1 as LNHNV and CDR2 as YYDKDF (reference sequence). The CDR3 has 13 amino acids. Trimming took 2 bases from V and 3 from J, leaving 7 bases between them. In DNA, the CDR3 is TGTGCCACCAGCAGAATGGGGGACACTGAAGCTTTCTTT. This translates into CATSRMGDTEAFF.

This rearrangement joins TRBV2 to TRBJ2-6; 9 nucleotides agree with TRBD1. J gave up 0 bases and V 4 bases, and 10 bases lay outside the gene matches. CDR3 size: 19 residues. Looked up from germline, CDR1 is SNHLY and CDR2 is FYNNEI. The CDR3 DNA reads as TGTGCCAGCAGTGGTGGGACAGGGCTAGATTTCTCTGGGGCCAACGTCCTGACTTTC. Translating gives CASSGGTGLDFSGANVLTF.

This clonotype turned up a few times. The chain links TRBV27 to TRBJ1-1; 9 bases are shared with TRBD1. Germline CDR1 is MNHEY and CDR2 is SMNVEV (reference sequence). The length of the CDR3 is 15 residues. V trimming: 2 bases; J trimming: 7 bases; junction bases outside the gene matches: 8. CDR3 protein: CASSLTGGDGVEAFF. The DNA for the CDR3 is TGTGCCAGCAGTTTAACAGGGGGCGACGGTGTTGAAGCTTTCTTT.

On this clonotype itself: The junction does not match germline at one end; this may be a read error. This chain links TRBV5-1 with TRBJ2-7; 7 nucleotides match TRBD1. CDR3 length equals 15 residues. CDR1 SGHRS and CDR2 YFSETQ come from the germline V gene. DNA for the CDR3: TGCGTCAGCAGCTACACCCGGGACAGCTCCTACGAGCAGTACTTC. Translating it yields CVSSYTRDSSYEQYF.

Only a few counts were recorded for this clonotype. The V gene is TRBV4-2, the J gene TRBJ2-7; TRBD1 is a possible D gene (5 bases). The CDR3 extends over 14 amino acids. Trimming removed 3 bases from V and 1 base from J, with 10 bases in between. Germline V CDR1 and CDR2: LGHNA, YNFKEQ. This CDR3 reads CASSHQGPSYEQYF. The CDR3 DNA reads TGTGCCAGCAGCCACCAGGGCCCGTCCTACGAGCAGTACTTC.

This clonotype occurred a few times. This CDR3 reads CASSQVRFSGSRNEQFF. CDR3 sequence (DNA): TGTGCCAGCAGCCAAGTTCGGTTTAGCGGGAGCCGAAATGAGCAGTTCTTC. V usage is TRBV14 and J usage is TRBJ2-1, with TRBD2 matching over 9 bases. Germline lookup yields CDR1 SGHDN and CDR2 FVKESK. J gave up 7 bases and V 1 base, and 11 bases lay outside the gene matches. The CDR3 is made up of 17 amino acids.

The chain links TRBV12-3 or TRBV12-4 to TRBJ2-2, with D possibly being TRBD1 or TRBD2 (5 bases each). V lost 7 bases, J lost 2 bases, and 11 bases lay in between. This CDR3 is built from 14 residues. The DNA of the CDR3 is TGTGCCAGCACCCCGGGGCAAAACACCGGGGAGCTGTTTTTT. It yields the protein CASTPGQNTGELFF.